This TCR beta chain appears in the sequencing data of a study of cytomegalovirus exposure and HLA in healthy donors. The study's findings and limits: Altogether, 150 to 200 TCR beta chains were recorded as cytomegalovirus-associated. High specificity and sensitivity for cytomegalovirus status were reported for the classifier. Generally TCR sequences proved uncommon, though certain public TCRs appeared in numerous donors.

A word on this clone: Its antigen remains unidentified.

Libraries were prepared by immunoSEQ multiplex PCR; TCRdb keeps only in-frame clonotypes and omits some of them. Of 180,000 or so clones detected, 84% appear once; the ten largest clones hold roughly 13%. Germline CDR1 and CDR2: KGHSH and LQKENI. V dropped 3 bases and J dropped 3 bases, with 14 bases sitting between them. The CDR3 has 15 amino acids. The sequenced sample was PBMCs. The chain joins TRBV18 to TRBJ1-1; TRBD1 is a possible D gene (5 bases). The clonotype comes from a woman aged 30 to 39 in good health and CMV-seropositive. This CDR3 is CASSPTTDFDTEAFF. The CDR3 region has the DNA TGTGCCAGCTCACCCACGACAGACTTCGACACTGAAGCTTTCTTT.